This T cell receptor (beta chain) was observed in a study of early T cells in non-severe SARS-CoV-2 infection. In the study overall: Sequenced material consisted of bulk RNA (from unsorted whole blood), and chains were unpaired. Findings and limits, study-wide: In VDJdb matching, anti-spike CD8 responses were favored while private and CD4 specificities went missing.

Attached unique molecular identifiers marked individual cDNA molecules. TCRdb recomputed calls from the 5' RACE reads with MiXCR, one row per CDR3 protein. This sample carries roughly 50,000 distinct CDR3 sequences, over 7% of them seen once, and the ten largest clones take about a tenth. From germline, CDR1 is SNHLY and CDR2 FYNNEI. Trimming stripped 5 bases from V and 0 bases from J, with 13 bases between. The CDR3 extends over 16 amino acids. This clonotype has just a few counts. Its antigen is not known. The sample was whole blood. The TCR originated in an adult who was a healthcare worker with PCR-confirmed SARS-CoV-2 infection or an uninfected control (not recorded which). V usage is TRBV2 and J usage is TRBJ1-4, with no clear D. The CDR3 here is CASSPGQTTTNEKLFF. Here the CDR3 DNA reads TGTGCCAGCAGTCCGGGCCAGACTACAACTAATGAAAAACTGTTTTTT.